This T cell receptor (beta chain) was sequenced for a study of control samples from healthy donors and cancer patients. Measured with immunoSEQ multiplex PCR; TCRdb has only the in-frame clones, and not every one. The table lists some 120,000 clones, 80% to 90% of them singletons. There are 15 residues in the CDR3. CDR1 and CDR2 from the germline V gene are LNHDA and SQIVND (reference sequence). V lost 3 bases, J lost 0 bases, and 11 bases lay in between. V is TRBV19 and J is TRBJ1-1, with TRBD1 as a possible D gene (6 bases). The sample comprised blood. The sequence was collected from a man in his fifties or sixties in good health. The CDR3 loop is CASSIKGGLNTEAFF. The CDR3 DNA reads TGTGCCAGTAGTATTAAGGGGGGCTTGAACACTGAAGCTTTCTTT.